This TCR beta chain was sequenced for a study of read filtering for tumor transcriptome and immune sequencing. As for the study in general: R-ISS stage counts were about eight for I, about 17 for II, 6 or 7 for III. General observations from the study: Single-read clonotypes: roughly 81% of IR-seq clonotypes (around 3.6% of reads), about 75% of RNA-seq clonotypes (approximately 45% of reads). The sorted CD138-negative fraction was a mixed bone marrow immune population, not purified T cells.

This CDR3 contains 15 residues. The germline V gene encodes CDR1 MGHRA and CDR2 YSYEKL. Molecular barcoded adaptors covering alpha/delta and beta/gamma chains were used on roughly 400 ng RNA. One entry per CDR3 protein results from TCRdb running MiXCR on the reads. This sample yields around 58,000 distinct CDR3 sequences, of which around 13% are seen a single time; roughly 45% belongs to the top ten. With regard to this clonotype: Its target is unknown. The junction departs from the called germline gene at one end, perhaps through a read error.

The source is a donor at least 40 years old with multiple myeloma. Material for sequencing was a population of CD138-negative cells sorted from bone marrow. The V and J genes are TRBV4-1 and TRBJ2-7; D may be TRBD1 or TRBD2 (6 bases each). The CDR3 nucleotides read TGCGCCAGCAGCCAAGGGGGGGCTGACTCCTACGAGCAGCACTTC. Translation gives CASSQGGADSYEQHF.